This T cell receptor (beta chain) originates from a study of T cell repertoires in cytomegalovirus infection. Study at large: CMV infection together with matching HLA type was indicated by public TCR beta signatures. Study results and limitations: HLA-C-restricted CMV clonotypes gave the most frequent clonotype in two of eight donors.

The V segment lost 0 bases and the J segment 5 bases; nucleotides outside the gene matches: 10. The CDR3 runs 17 residues. Germline values: CDR1 MNHEY, CDR2 SVGEGT. A single record per CDR3 protein comes from TCRdb applying MiXCR to the reads. Of 170,000 or so distinct CDR3 sequences listed, approximately 15% are singletons. A word on this clonotype: The antigen is undetermined.

Sample: PBMCs. This TCR came from a human donor in good health (CMV status not recorded). Some clones in this sample may be carry-over from other donors' samples. The chain is built from TRBV6-2 or TRBV6-3 and TRBJ2-5; TRBD2 agrees at 9 bases. CDR3 loop: CASSYSSGAGGIETQYF. DNA for the CDR3: TGTGCCAGCAGTTACTCGAGCGGAGCGGGGGGAATCGAGACCCAGTACTTC.